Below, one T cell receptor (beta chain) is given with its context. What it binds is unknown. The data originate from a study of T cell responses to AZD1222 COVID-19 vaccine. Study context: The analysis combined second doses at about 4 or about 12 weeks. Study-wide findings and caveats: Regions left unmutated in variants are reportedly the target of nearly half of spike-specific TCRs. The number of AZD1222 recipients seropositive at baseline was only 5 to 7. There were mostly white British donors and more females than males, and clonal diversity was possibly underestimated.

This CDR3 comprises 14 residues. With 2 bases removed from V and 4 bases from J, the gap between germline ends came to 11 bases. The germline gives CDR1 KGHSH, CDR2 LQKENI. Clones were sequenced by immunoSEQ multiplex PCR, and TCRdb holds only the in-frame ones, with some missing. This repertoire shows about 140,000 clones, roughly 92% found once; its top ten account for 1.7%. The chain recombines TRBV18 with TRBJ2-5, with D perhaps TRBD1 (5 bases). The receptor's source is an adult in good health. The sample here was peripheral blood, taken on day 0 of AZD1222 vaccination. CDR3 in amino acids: CASSPNWGGETQYF. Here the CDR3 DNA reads TGTGCCAGCTCACCAAACTGGGGCGGAGAGACCCAGTACTTC.